This T cell receptor (beta chain) comes out of a study of blood T cell repertoires in COVID-19. Study summary: Sources were T cells, B-cell-depleted T cells, or PBMCs; the material itself was cDNA or gDNA.

This CDR3 is built from 19 residues. V gave up 1 base and J gave up 3 bases; unmatched junction bases: 16. Germline CDR1 is LGHNA and CDR2 is YNFKEQ. Per the study methods: The assay estimated nucleated cells by amplifying reference gene primers. Clones were read by immunoSEQ multiplex PCR, and TCRdb kept only the in-frame ones, dropping some. V and J calls and clone size are those listed in that table; D and trimming were worked out from the DNA. This sample has about 110,000 clones, with 70% to 90% found just once. The rearrangement uses TRBV4-2 and TRBJ2-3; 7 bases map to TRBD2. Sequencing used peripheral blood. The source of this sequence is a human donor in a cohort sampled during active COVID-19. The CDR3 DNA reads as TGTGCCAGCAGCCAAGGTATTGATCGGGGGAGGGAGAGAACAGATACGCAGTATTTT. Translating it yields CASSQGIDRGRERTDTQYF.